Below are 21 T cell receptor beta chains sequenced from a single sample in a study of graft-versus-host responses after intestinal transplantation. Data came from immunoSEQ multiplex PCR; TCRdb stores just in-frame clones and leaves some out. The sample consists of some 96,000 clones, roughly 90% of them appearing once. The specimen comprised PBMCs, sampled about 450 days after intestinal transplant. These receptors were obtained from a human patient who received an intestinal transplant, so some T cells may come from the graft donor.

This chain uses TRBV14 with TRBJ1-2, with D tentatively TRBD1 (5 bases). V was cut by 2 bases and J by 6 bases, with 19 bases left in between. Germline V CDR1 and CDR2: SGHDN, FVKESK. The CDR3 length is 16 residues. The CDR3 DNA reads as TGTGCCAGCAGCCAAATAAGGGGATTTGGAGTTGATGGCTACACCTTC. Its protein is CASSQIRGFGVDGYTF. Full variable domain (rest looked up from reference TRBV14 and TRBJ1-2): EAGVTQFPSHSVIEKGQTVTLRCDPISGHDNLYWYRRVMGKEIKFLLHFVKESKQDESGMPNNRFLAERTGGTYSTLKVQPAELEDSGVYFCASSQIRGFGVDGYTFGSGTRLTVV.

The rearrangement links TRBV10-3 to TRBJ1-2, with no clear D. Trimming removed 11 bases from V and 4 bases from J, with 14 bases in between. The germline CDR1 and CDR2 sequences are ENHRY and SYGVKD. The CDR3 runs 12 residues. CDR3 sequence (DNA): TGTGCCGTTGCAACTTCGGCCTATGGCTACACCTTC. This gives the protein CAVATSAYGYTF.

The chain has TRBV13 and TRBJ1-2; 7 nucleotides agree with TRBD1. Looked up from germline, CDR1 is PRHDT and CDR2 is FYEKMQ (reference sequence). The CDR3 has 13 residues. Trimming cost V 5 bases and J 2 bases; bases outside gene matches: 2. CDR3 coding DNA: TGTGCCAGCAGCGCGACAGGGAACTATGGCTACACCTTC. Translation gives CASSATGNYGYTF.

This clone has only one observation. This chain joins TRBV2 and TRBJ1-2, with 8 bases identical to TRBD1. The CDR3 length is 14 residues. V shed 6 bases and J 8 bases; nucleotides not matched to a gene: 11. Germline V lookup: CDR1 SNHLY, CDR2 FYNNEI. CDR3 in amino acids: CASSEPGQERGYTF. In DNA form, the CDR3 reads TGTGCCAGCAGCGAACCGGGACAGGAACGAGGCTACACCTTC.

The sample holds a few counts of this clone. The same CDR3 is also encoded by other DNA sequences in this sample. The CDR3 DNA follows: TGTGCCAGCAGCCTGGGGGGCAGGACCTACGAGCAGTACTTC. This gives the protein CASSLGGRTYEQYF. The chain employs TRBV11-2 and TRBJ2-7; D assignment may be TRBD1 or TRBD2 (6 bases each). Germline CDR1 is SGHAT and CDR2 is FQNNGV. Trimming stripped 5 bases from V and 2 bases from J, with 13 bases between. The CDR3 sequence is 14 residues long.

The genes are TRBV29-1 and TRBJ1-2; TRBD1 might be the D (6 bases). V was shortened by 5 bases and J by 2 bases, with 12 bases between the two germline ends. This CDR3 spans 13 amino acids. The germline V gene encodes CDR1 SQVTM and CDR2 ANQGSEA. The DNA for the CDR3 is TGCAGCGTTATTTACCAGGGGAACTATGGCTACACCTTC. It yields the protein CSVIYQGNYGYTF. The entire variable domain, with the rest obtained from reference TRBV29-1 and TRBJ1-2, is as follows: SAVISQKPSRDICQRGTSLTIQCQVDSQVTMMFWYRQQPGQSLTLIATANQGSEATYESGFVIDKFPISRPNLTFSTLTVSNMSPEDSSIYLCSVIYQGNYGYTFGSGTRLTVV.

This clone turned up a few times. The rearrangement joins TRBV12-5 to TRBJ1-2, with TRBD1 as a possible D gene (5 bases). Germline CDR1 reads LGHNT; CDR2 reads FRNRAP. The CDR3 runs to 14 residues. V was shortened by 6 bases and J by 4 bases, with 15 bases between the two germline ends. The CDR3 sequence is CASGLQPTAYGYTF. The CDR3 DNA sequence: TGTGCTAGTGGCCTTCAGCCGACAGCCTATGGCTACACCTTC.

The CDR3 DNA reads as TGTGCCATCAGTGAGAGGCAGGGAAGAGGGACTGAAGCTTTCTTT. Amino acids: CAISERQGRGTEAFF. The rearrangement joins TRBV10-3 to TRBJ1-1, with D tentatively TRBD1 (5 bases). Germline lookup yields CDR1 ENHRY and CDR2 SYGVKD. This CDR3 has 15 residues. The V end lost 2 bases, the J end lost 5 bases, and 15 bases lay between the germline ends.

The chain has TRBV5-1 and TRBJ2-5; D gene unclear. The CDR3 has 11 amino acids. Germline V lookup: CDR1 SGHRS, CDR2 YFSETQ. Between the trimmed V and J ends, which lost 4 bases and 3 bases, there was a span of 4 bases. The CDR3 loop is CASSEEETQYF. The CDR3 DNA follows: TGCGCCAGCAGCGAGGAAGAGACCCAGTACTTC.

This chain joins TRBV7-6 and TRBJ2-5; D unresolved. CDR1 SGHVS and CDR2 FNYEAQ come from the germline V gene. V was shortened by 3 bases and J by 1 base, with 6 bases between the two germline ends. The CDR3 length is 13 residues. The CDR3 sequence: CASSFTPQETQYF. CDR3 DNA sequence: TGTGCCAGCAGCTTCACGCCCCAAGAGACCCAGTACTTC. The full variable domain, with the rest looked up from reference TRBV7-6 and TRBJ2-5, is GAGVSQSPRYKVTKRGQDVALRCDPISGHVSLYWYRQALGQGPEFLTYFNYEAQQDKSGLPNDRFSAERPEGSISTLTIQRTEQRDSAMYRCASSFTPQETQYFGPGTRLLVL.

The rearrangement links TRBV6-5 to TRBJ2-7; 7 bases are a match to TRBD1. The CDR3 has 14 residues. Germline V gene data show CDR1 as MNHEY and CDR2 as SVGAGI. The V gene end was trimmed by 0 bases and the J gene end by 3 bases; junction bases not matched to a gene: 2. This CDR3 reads CASSYSYRGYEQYF. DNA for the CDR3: TGTGCCAGCAGTTACTCGTACAGGGGCTACGAGCAGTACTTC.

CDR3 amino acids: CASSVGPENYGYTF. CDR3 nucleotide sequence: TGTGCCAGCAGCGTAGGCCCGGAGAACTATGGCTACACCTTC. The chain couples TRBV9 to TRBJ1-2, with D unresolved. Germline-derived CDR1 and CDR2 are SGDLS and YYNGEE. This CDR3 region has 14 residues. V lost 0 bases and J 2 bases, leaving 8 bases between the germline ends.

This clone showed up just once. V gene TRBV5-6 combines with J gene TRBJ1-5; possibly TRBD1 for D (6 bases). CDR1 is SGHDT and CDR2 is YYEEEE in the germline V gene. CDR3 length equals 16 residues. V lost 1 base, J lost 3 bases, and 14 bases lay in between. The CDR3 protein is CASSLSSRGHNQPQHF. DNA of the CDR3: TGTGCCAGCAGCTTGTCAAGCCGGGGACACAATCAGCCCCAGCATTTT.

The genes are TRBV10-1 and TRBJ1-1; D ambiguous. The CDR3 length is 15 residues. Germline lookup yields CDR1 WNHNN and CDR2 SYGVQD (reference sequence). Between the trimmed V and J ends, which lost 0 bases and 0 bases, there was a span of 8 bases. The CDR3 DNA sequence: TGCGCCAGCAGTGAGTCGAGCGGGTTGAACACTGAAGCTTTCTTT. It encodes CASSESSGLNTEAFF.

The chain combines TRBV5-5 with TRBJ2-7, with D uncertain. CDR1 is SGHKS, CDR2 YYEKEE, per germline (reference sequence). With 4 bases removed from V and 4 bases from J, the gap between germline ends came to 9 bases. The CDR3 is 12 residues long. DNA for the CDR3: TGTGCCAGCAGCCAACCTACGTACGAGCAGTACTTC. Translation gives CASSQPTYEQYF.

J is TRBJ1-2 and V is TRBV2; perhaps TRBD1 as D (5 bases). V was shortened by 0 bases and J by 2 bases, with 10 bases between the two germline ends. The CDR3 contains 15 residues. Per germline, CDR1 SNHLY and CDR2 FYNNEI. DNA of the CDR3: TGTGCCAGCAGTGAAGCGCCGGGGGGAAACTATGGCTACACCTTC. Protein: CASSEAPGGNYGYTF.

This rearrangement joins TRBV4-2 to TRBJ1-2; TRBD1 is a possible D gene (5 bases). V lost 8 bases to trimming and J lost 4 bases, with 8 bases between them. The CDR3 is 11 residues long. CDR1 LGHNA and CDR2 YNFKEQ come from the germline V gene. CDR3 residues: CASGAPYGYTF. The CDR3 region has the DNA TGTGCCAGCGGGGCTCCCTATGGCTACACCTTC.

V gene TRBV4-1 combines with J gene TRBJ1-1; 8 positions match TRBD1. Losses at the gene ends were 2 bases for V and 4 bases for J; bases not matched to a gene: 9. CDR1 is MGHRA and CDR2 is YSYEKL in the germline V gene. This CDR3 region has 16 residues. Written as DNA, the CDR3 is TGCGCCAGCAGCCAACAAAGGACAGGGCCGGCCACTGAAGCTTTCTTT. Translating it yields CASSQQRTGPATEAFF.

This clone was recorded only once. CDR3 sequence (DNA): TGTGCCATCAGGGGGACAGGGGCTGGAAACACCATATATTTT. This sequence encodes CAIRGTGAGNTIYF. The chain carries TRBV10-3 and TRBJ1-3; 10 bases align to TRBD1. This CDR3 spans 14 amino acids. The J segment lost 2 bases and the V segment lost 6 bases, leaving 1 base of the junction unmatched. From germline, CDR1 is ENHRY and CDR2 SYGVKD.

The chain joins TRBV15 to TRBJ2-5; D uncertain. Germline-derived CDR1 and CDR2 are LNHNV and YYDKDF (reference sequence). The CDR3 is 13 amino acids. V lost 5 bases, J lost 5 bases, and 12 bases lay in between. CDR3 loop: CATSPGRRETQYF. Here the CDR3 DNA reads TGTGCCACCAGCCCCGGCCGTAGGGAGACCCAGTACTTC.

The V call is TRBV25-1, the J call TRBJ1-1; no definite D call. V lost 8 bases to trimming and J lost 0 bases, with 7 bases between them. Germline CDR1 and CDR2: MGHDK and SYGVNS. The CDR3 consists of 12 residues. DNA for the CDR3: TGTGCCAGCGGCCTGATGAACACTGAAGCTTTCTTT. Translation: CASGLMNTEAFF. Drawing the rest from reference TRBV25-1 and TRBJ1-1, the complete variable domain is EADIYQTPRYLVIGTGKKITLECSQTMGHDKMYWYQQDPGMELHLIHYSYGVNSTEKGDLSSESTVSRIRTEHFPLTLESARPSHTSQYLCASGLMNTEAFFGQGTRLTVV.